What follows are 23 T cell receptor beta chains derived from one specimen sequenced in a study of T-cell memory formation after mild COVID-19. From the 5' RACE reads, TCRdb called clonotypes with MiXCR, one entry per CDR3 protein. The table lists some 210,000 distinct CDR3 sequences, over 9.5% of them singletons. Material for sequencing was PBMCs or a T cell subset sorted from them (not recorded which). The receptor set was obtained from a man younger than 35 who had mild COVID-19 (a few samples of this study predate the infection). Cell type and time point are not known.

On this clonotype: Because it lacks the conserved phenylalanine or tryptophan at the end, this CDR3 is likely a read error. The DNA is left out, because the CDR3 cannot be placed on it with certainty; the CDR3 is given as TCRdb lists it. The rearrangement links TRBV20-1 to TRBJ2-7; the DNA was not compared with TRBD2, the D call given in the table. Germline CDR1 DFQATT, CDR2 SNEGSKA (reference sequence). Counting both end residues, the CDR3 totals 10 amino acids. The CDR3 loop is CSARVGGGTL.

The sample holds a few counts of this clonotype. V usage is TRBV18 and J usage is TRBJ1-1; D is unresolved. The CDR3 contains 12 residues. Germline V lookup: CDR1 KGHSH, CDR2 LQKENI. V was shortened by 0 bases and J by 11 bases, with 10 bases between the two germline ends. The CDR3: CASSPPGRSAFF. The CDR3 DNA follows: TGTGCCAGCTCACCACCCGGCAGGTCGGCTTTCTTT.

The rearrangement links TRBV7-6 to TRBJ2-6, with D hard to call. CDR1 and CDR2 (germline): SGHVS, FNYEAQ. This CDR3 is built from 16 residues. V was pared by 2 bases and J by 0 bases, with 8 bases between. CDR3 bases: TGTGCCAGCAGCTTAAGGCCCAGCTCTGGGGCCAACGTCCTGACTTTC. This translates into CASSLRPSSGANVLTF.

This clonotype was detected many times. The chain employs TRBV7-2 and TRBJ2-3; 8 bases agree with TRBD1. Germline V gene sequence: CDR1 SGHTA, CDR2 FQGNSA. There are 14 residues in the CDR3. J gave up 1 base and V 6 bases, and 3 bases lay outside the gene matches. The CDR3 nucleotides read TGTGCCAGCAGGGGACAGGTGGGCACAGATACGCAGTATTTT. The encoded protein is CASRGQVGTDTQYF. The full variable domain, rest sourced from reference TRBV7-2 and TRBJ2-3, is GAGVSQSPSNKVTEKGKDVELRCDPISGHTALYWYRQSLGQGLEFLIYFQGNSAPDKSGLPSDRFSAERTGGSVSTLTIQRTQQEDSAVYLCASRGQVGTDTQYFGPGTRLTVL.

Notes on this clonotype: Relative to the germline gene, one junction end is altered; a read error may explain this. This chain connects TRBV10-1 to TRBJ2-1, with a tentative D call TRBD2 (5 bases). Germline V gene data show CDR1 as WNHNN and CDR2 as SYGVQD (reference sequence). This CDR3 has 12 amino acids. The CDR3 protein is CASSEPLGSEIF. CDR3 DNA sequence: TGCGCCAGCAGTGAGCCATTAGGGAGTGAGATCTTC.

Points on this clonotype: A clone one base away is much larger, so this may be a read error. The rearrangement uses TRBV5-6 and TRBJ1-6; 9 nucleotides align to TRBD1. Germline values: CDR1 SGHDT, CDR2 YYEEEE. V was clipped by 6 bases and J by 11 bases; unmatched bases: 15. The CDR3 length is 16 residues. CDR3 loop: CASISLPDRGTAPLHF. The CDR3 DNA sequence: TGTGCCAGCATCTCCCTACCCGACAGGGGGACGGCACCCCTCCACTTT.

The V call is TRBV5-1, the J call TRBJ1-4; maybe TRBD1 (6 bases). Germline V gene lookup returns CDR1 SGHRS and CDR2 YFSETQ. This CDR3 has 15 amino acids. Trimming left V 4 bases short and J 6 bases short, with 16 bases between. CDR3 in amino acids: CASSPAPGEDEKLFF. CDR3 in DNA: TGCGCCAGCAGCCCTGCGCCAGGGGAGGATGAAAAACTGTTTTTT.

V and J are TRBV19 and TRBJ2-3; a possible D gene is TRBD1 (6 bases). The CDR3 sequence is 14 residues long. Trimming pared 4 bases from V and 3 bases from J, leaving 11 bases between. CDR1 is LNHDA, CDR2 SQIVND, per germline (reference sequence). This CDR3 reads CASSKGDDTDTQYF. CDR3 nucleotide sequence: TGTGCCAGTAGTAAGGGGGATGATACAGATACGCAGTATTTT.

The chain recombines TRBV12-3 or TRBV12-4 with TRBJ2-2, with 8 bases matching TRBD1. The V gene end was trimmed by 8 bases and the J gene end by 5 bases; junction bases not matched to a gene: 10. The CDR3 spans 15 residues. CDR3: CASGTPQGVTGELFF. The CDR3 nucleotides are TGTGCCAGCGGCACCCCACAGGGGGTGACCGGGGAGCTGTTTTTT.

This clonotype was seen ten or more times. The V call is TRBV12-3 or TRBV12-4, the J call TRBJ2-5; 7 bases fit TRBD1. J was trimmed by 2 bases and V by 6 bases; bases with no gene match: 3. CDR3 size: 13 residues. CDR3 DNA: TGTGCCAGCAGGCAGGGACAGCAAGAGACCCAGTACTTC. It yields the protein CASRQGQQETQYF.

Many counts were recorded for this clonotype. V is TRBV7-9 and J is TRBJ1-1; unclear D gene. The CDR3 is 15 amino acids. The V gene lost 1 base and the J gene lost 6 bases, with 15 bases spanning the gap. Germline CDR1 SEHNR, CDR2 FQNEAQ (reference sequence). The CDR3 loop is CASSLGAVKRSEAFF. DNA of the CDR3: TGTGCCAGCAGCTTAGGGGCGGTCAAGAGATCTGAAGCTTTCTTT.

The table lists this clonotype with many counts. This chain connects TRBV7-3 to TRBJ1-6; no firm D call. Trimming stripped 6 bases from V and 7 bases from J, with 10 bases between. The CDR3 is 13 amino acids. Germline CDR1 reads SGHTA; CDR2 reads FQGTGA. CDR3 sequence: CASRRSGNSPLHF. In DNA, the CDR3 is TGTGCCAGCAGGCGCAGTGGGAATTCACCCCTCCACTTT. Using reference TRBV7-3 and TRBJ1-6 for the parts outside the CDR3, the full variable domain is GAGVSQTPSNKVTEKGKYVELRCDPISGHTALYWYRQSLGQGPEFLIYFQGTGAADDSGLPNDRFFAVRPEGSVSTLKIQRTERGDSAVYLCASRRSGNSPLHFGNGTRLTVT.

This CDR3 reads CASSPGGGISLREFF. In nucleotides, the CDR3 is TGTGCCAGCTCACCCGGCGGGGGTATTTCCCTTCGCGAGTTCTTC. This rearrangement joins TRBV18 to TRBJ2-1, with TRBD2 matching 7 bases. This CDR3 contains 15 residues. Germline assignment: CDR1 KGHSH and CDR2 LQKENI. The J segment lost 14 bases and the V segment lost 3 bases, leaving 16 bases of the junction unmatched.

This clonotype was seen a few times. V is TRBV6-5 and J is TRBJ1-4; maybe TRBD1 (6 bases). The length of the CDR3 is 13 residues. V lost 5 bases and J 8 bases, leaving 12 bases between the germline ends. The germline V gene encodes CDR1 MNHEY and CDR2 SVGAGI. CDR3: CASSVGTPEKLFF. The DNA of the CDR3 is TGTGCCAGCAGTGTAGGGACACCAGAAAAACTGTTTTTT.

This chain joins TRBV18 and TRBJ1-3, with TRBD1 as a possible D gene (6 bases). Germline lookup yields CDR1 KGHSH and CDR2 LQKENI. V was cut by 1 base and J by 4 bases, with 11 bases left in between. The CDR3 totals 15 residues. The CDR3 DNA follows: TGTGCCAGCTCACCACAATACAGGGACGGAAACACCATATATTTT. Translating it yields CASSPQYRDGNTIYF.

This clonotype was seen a few times. The chain links TRBV6-2 or TRBV6-3 to TRBJ1-5, with unresolved D. The ends were cut back, 4 bases at V and 4 bases at J, with 11 bases in the middle. CDR1 is MNHEY and CDR2 is SVGEGT in the germline V gene. The CDR3 covers 14 residues. The CDR3 loop is CASSFTAANQPQHF. The CDR3 DNA follows: TGTGCCAGCAGTTTTACAGCTGCTAATCAGCCCCAGCATTTT.

This clonotype occurred a few times. The genes are TRBV4-2 and TRBJ1-5; 7 bases map to TRBD1. The CDR3 has 16 amino acids. V lost 0 bases to trimming and J lost 5 bases; unmatched junction nucleotides: 7. Germline CDR1 LGHNA, CDR2 YNFKEQ. In nucleotides, the CDR3 is TGTGCCAGCAGCCAAGAGACAGGGAGGGTTTATCAGCCCCAGCATTTT. It yields the protein CASSQETGRVYQPQHF.

V usage is TRBV6-5 and J usage is TRBJ1-2; D not certain. The germline gives CDR1 MNHEY, CDR2 SVGAGI. The CDR3 covers 13 residues. V lost 6 bases and J 3 bases, leaving 11 bases between the germline ends. The CDR3, as DNA: TGTGCCAGCAGCCCTGGTAGCTACTATGGCTACACCTTC. This translates into CASSPGSYYGYTF.

The chain joins TRBV28 to TRBJ1-5; D not resolved. V dropped 7 bases and J dropped 3 bases, with 19 bases sitting between them. This CDR3 is built from 16 residues. In germline, CDR1 is MDHEN, CDR2 SYDVKM. The CDR3 region has the DNA TGTGCCAGCAACTTCCCGGGCGCATTGGCCAATCAGCCCCAGCATTTT. Its translation: CASNFPGALANQPQHF. The full variable domain, rest sourced from reference TRBV28 and TRBJ1-5, is DVKVTQSSRYLVKRTGEKVFLECVQDMDHENMFWYRQDPGLGLRLIYFSYDVKMKEKGDIPEGYSVSREKKERFSLILESASTNQTSMYLCASNFPGALANQPQHFGDGTRLSIL.

The chain uses TRBV7-3 and TRBJ2-3; 8 bases agree with TRBD2. The CDR3 covers 16 residues. Germline V gene lookup returns CDR1 SGHTA and CDR2 FQGTGA. With V trimmed by 1 base and J by 5 bases, 8 bases remained unmatched. CDR3 nucleotide sequence: TGTGCCAGCAGCTTAAATCGGCGGGGGGCACAAGATACGCAGTATTTT. It specifies CASSLNRRGAQDTQYF.

This clonotype was found a few times. The gene calls are TRBV7-2 and TRBJ2-5; no clear D gene. The V gene lost 1 base and the J gene lost 5 bases, with 11 bases spanning the gap. This CDR3 comprises 14 residues. Germline values: CDR1 SGHTA, CDR2 FQGNSA. DNA of the CDR3: TGTGCCAGCAGCTTAGAAAGAATCCGGGAGACCCAGTACTTC. It yields the protein CASSLERIRETQYF.

In DNA, the CDR3 is TGTGCCAGCAGCTGGACAGGGTACAACTCACCCCTCCACTTT. This codes for CASSWTGYNSPLHF. J is TRBJ1-6 and V is TRBV12-3 or TRBV12-4; 8 bases map to TRBD1. The J segment lost 10 bases and the V segment lost 6 bases, leaving 8 bases of the junction unmatched. This CDR3 contains 14 residues.

The chain employs TRBV7-3 and TRBJ2-5, with D perhaps assigned TRBD1 or TRBD2 (5 bases each). Trimming stripped 4 bases from V and 4 bases from J, with 10 bases between. The CDR3 runs 13 residues. Per germline, CDR1 SGHTA and CDR2 FQGTGA. Here the CDR3 DNA reads TGTGCCAGCAGCTCCCGGGACGCAGAGACCCAGTACTTC. This sequence encodes CASSSRDAETQYF.